This TCR beta chain came from a study of shared clonotypes between healthy human individuals. CD45RO-negative CD8 cells positively selected for CCR7 made up the naive population, which excluded terminally differentiated effector memory CD45RA+ cells. The CDR3 length is 15 residues. Losses at the gene ends were 7 bases for V and 4 bases for J; bases not matched to a gene: 10. From germline, CDR1 is LNHDA and CDR2 SQIVND (reference sequence). TCRdb's copy holds only in-frame clones and misses some; the assay was immunoSEQ multiplex PCR. The table records some 2.1 million clones, about 95% of them present only once.

The chain carries TRBV19 and TRBJ1-2; TRBD1 matches 9 bases. The clonotype comes from a man aged 18 to 29 in good health. Specimen: naive CD8+ T cells sorted from blood. The CDR3 is CASIPGQGLIYGYTF. The CDR3 nucleotides are TGTGCCAGTATACCCGGACAGGGGCTGATCTATGGCTACACCTTC.